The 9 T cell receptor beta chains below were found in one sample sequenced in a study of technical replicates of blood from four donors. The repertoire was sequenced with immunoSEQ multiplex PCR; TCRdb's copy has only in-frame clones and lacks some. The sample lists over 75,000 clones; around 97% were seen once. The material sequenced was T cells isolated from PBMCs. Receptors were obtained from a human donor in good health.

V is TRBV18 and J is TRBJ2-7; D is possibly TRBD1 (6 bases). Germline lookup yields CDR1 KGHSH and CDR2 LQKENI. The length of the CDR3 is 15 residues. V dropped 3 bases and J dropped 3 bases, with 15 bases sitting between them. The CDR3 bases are TGTGCCAGCTCACCTTTCCGACAGGCCAACTACGAGCAGTACTTC. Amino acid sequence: CASSPFRQANYEQYF.

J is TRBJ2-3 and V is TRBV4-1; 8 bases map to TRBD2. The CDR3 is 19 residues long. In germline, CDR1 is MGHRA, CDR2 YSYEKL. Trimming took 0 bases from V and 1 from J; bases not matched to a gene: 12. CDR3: CASSQDYFRREVGTDTQYF. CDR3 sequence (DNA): TGCGCCAGCAGCCAAGATTATTTTAGGCGGGAGGTGGGCACAGATACGCAGTATTTT.

In DNA, the CDR3 is TGTGCCACCAGCAGAGACCCAGACTACGAGCAGTACTTC. Translation gives CATSRDPDYEQYF. V gene TRBV15 combines with J gene TRBJ2-7; D gene unclear. The CDR3 sequence is 13 residues long. Trimming shortened V by 0 bases and J by 3 bases, and 6 bases separated the two germline ends. The germline CDR1 and CDR2 sequences are LNHNV and YYDKDF (reference sequence). Looking up the rest from reference TRBV15 and TRBJ2-7 gives the full variable domain: DAMVIQNPRYQVTQFGKPVTLSCSQTLNHNVMYWYQQKSSQAPKLLFHYYDKDFNNEADTPDNFQSRRPNTSFCFLDIRSPGLGDTAMYLCATSRDPDYEQYFGPGTRLTVT.

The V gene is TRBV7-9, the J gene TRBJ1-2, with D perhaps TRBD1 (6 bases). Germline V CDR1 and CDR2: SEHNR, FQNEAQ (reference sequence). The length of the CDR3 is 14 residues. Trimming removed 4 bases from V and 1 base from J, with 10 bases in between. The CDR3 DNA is TGTGCCAGCAGCTCCGGACAGAATAACTATGGCTACACCTTC. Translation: CASSSGQNNYGYTF.

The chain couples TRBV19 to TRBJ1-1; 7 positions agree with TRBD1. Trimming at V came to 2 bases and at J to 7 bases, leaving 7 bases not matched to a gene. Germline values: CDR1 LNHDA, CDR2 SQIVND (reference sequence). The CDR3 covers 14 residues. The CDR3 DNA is TGTGCCAGTAGTATAAACCCAGGGGGAGGTGAAGCTTTCTTT. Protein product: CASSINPGGGEAFF.

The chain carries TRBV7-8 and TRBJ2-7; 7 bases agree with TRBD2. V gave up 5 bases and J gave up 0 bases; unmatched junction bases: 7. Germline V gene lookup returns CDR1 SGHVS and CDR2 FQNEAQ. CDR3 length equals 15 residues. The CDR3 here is CASSHGEGSSYEQYF. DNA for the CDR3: TGTGCCAGCAGCCACGGGGAGGGGAGCTCCTACGAGCAGTACTTC.

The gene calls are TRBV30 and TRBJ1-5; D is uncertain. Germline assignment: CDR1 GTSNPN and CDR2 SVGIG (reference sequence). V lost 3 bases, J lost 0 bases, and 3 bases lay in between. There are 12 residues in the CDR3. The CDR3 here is CAWSSSNQPQHF. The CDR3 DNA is TGTGCCTGGAGCAGTAGCAATCAGCCCCAGCATTTT.

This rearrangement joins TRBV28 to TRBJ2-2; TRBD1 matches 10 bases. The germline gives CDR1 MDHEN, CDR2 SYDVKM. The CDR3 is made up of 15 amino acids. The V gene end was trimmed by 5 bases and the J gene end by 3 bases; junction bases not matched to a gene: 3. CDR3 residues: CASSGTGEDTGELFF. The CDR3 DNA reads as TGTGCCAGCAGTGGGACAGGGGAGGACACCGGGGAGCTGTTTTTT.

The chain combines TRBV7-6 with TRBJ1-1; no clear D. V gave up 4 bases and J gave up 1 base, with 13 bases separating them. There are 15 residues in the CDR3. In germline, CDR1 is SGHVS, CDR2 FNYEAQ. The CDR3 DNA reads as TGTGCCAGCAGCTATGACGGAGTGCCGAACACTGAAGCTTTCTTT. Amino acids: CASSYDGVPNTEAFF.